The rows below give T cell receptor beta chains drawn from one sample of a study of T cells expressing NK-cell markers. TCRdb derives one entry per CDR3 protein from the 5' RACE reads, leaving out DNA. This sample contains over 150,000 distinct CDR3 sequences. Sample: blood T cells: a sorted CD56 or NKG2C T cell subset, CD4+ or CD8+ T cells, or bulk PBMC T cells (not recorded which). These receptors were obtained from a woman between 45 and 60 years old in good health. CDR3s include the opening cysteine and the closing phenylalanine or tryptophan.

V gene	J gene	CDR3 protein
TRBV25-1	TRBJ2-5	CASSERDQETQYF
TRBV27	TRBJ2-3	CASSLVRGHPTTQYF
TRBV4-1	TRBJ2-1	CASSHSGTGFDEQFF
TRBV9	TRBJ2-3	CASSRTSGDPDTQYF
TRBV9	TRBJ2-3	CASSVGEGRTDTQYF
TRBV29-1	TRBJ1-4	CSVAEGIGEKLFF
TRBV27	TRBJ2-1	CASSTISPLSSYNEQFF
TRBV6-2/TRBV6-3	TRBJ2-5	CASSSPGRKETQYF
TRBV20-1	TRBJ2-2	CSARDVAAGENTGELFF
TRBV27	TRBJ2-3	CASSLKAGRSTDTQYF
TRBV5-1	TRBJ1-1	CASSRDKLDTEAFF
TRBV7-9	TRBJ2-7	CASSSSGTFSYEQYF
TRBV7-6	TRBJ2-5	CASSPRFGRDQETQYF
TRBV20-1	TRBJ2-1	CSARGPGHTYNEQFF
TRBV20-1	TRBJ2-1	CSVSTGTSGEQFF
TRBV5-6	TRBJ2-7	CASSLMDRNYEQYF
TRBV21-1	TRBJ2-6	CASSTLAGASGANVLTF
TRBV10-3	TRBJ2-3	CAIRSRTPDTQYF
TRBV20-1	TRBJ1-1	CSALTEMNTEAFF
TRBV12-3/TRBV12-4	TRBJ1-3	CASSLWARLSSGNTIYF
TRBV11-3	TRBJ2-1	CASSPPGPHEQFF
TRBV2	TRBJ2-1	CASREGLVNEQFF
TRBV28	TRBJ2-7	CASSPRGAYEQYF
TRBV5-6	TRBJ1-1	CASRQGQGVSEAFF
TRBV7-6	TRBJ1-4	CASSSLTGANEKLFF
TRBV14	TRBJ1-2	CASSLGGASGYTF
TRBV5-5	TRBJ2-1	CASSHVPGGGGNEQFF
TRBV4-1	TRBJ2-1	CASSQELGQHNEQFF
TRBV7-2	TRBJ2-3	CASGVPVGTDTQYF
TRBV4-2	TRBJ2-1	CASSQGTSGSSGQFF
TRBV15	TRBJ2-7	CATSLDRGAYEQYF
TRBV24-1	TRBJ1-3	CATSDAGSSGNTIYF
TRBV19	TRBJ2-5	CASSPRGPGETQYF
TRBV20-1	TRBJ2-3	CSASGRVWRDTQYF
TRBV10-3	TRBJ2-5	CAISPGLAGQETQYF
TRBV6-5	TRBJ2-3	CASSYGGADTQYF
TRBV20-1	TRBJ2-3	CSARGPADRTDTQYF
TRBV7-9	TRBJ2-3	CASSLAGQEARGTQYF
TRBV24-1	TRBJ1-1	CATSRDSRTEAFF
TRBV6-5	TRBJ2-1	CASRPGTGGNEQFF
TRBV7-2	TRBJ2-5	CASSLAPGLDETQYF
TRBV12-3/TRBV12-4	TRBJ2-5	CASSPSDYQETQYF
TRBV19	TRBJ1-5	CASSKVAEDNQPQHF
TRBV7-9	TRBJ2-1	CASSSTSAEPPYNEQFF